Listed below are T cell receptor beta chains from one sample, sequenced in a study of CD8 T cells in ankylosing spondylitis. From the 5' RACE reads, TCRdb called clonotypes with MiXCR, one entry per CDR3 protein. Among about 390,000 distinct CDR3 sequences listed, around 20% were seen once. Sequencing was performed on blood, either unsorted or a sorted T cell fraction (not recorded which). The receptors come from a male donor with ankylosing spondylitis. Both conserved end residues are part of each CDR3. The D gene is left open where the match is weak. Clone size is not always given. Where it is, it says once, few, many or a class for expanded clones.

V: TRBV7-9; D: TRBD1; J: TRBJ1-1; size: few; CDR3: CASSIGTGNTEAFF; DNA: TGTGCCAGCAGCATAGGGACAGGGAACACTGAAGCTTTCTTT
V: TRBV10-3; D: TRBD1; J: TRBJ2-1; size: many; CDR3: CAISPLGQGSSYNEQFF; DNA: TGTGCCATCAGTCCTCTGGGACAGGGGAGTTCCTACAATGAGCAGTTCTTC
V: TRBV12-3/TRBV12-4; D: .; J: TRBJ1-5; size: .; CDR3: CASSPTFQGPQPQHF; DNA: TGTGCCAGCAGTCCCACATTTCAAGGGCCACAGCCCCAGCATTTT
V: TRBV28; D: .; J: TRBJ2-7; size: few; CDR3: CASINLSSYEQYF; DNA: TGTGCCAGCATTAACCTGAGCTCCTACGAGCAGTACTTC
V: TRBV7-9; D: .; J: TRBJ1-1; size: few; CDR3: CASSFRPTGTGYTEAFF; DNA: TGTGCCAGCAGCTTCCGCCCAACCGGGACCGGTTACACTGAAGCTTTCTTT
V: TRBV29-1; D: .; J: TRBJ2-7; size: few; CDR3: CSVLPGTESYEQYF; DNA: TGCAGCGTGCTTCCCGGGACTGAGTCCTACGAGCAGTACTTC
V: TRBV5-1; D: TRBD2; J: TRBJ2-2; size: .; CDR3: CASSPGTSGSIRTGELFF; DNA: TGCGCCAGCAGCCCCGGGACTAGCGGGAGTATCCGGACCGGGGAGCTGTTTTTT
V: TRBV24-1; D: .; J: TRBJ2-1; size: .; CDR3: CATTEGGGTDEQFF; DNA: TGTGCCACGACAGAGGGAGGGGGCACGGATGAGCAGTTCTTC
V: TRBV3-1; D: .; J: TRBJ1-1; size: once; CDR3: CASSQDKSGGLVNTEAFF; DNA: TGTGCCAGCAGCCAAGATAAATCGGGGGGATTAGTGAACACTGAAGCTTTCTTT
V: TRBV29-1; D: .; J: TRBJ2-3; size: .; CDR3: CSVEPGTDTQYF; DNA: TGCAGCGTTGAACCGGGGACAGATACGCAGTATTTT
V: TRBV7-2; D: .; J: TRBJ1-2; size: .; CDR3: CASSSRGSYYGYTF; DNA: TGTGCCAGCAGCTCAAGGGGATCCTACTATGGCTACACCTTC
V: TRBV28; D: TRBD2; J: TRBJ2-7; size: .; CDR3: CASSSIWEGHYEQYF; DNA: TGTGCCAGCAGTTCAATCTGGGAGGGCCACTACGAGCAGTACTTC
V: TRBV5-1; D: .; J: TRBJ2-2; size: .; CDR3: CASSFYPGLDTGELFF; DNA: TGCGCCAGCAGCTTCTATCCGGGACTTGACACCGGGGAGCTGTTTTTT
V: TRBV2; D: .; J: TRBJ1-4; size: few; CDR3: CASRTLLSNEKLFF; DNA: TGTGCCAGCAGGACTCTATTGTCTAATGAAAAACTGTTTTTT
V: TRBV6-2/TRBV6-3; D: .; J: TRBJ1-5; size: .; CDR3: CASSIVRQGPDNQPQHF; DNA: TGTGCCAGCAGTATTGTGAGGCAGGGGCCTGACAATCAGCCCCAGCATTTT
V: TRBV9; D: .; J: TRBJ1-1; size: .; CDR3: CASSRDGTANTEAFF; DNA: TGTGCCAGCAGCCGGGACGGGACGGCGAACACTGAAGCTTTCTTT
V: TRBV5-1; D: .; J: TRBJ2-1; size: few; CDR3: CASSLEISVSIYNEQFF; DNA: TGCGCCAGCAGCTTGGAGATAAGCGTGTCAATCTACAATGAGCAGTTCTTC